The 28 T cell receptor beta chains presented below share a single source sample, sequenced in a study of blood T cell repertoires in COVID-19. The repertoire was sequenced with immunoSEQ multiplex PCR; TCRdb's copy has only in-frame clones and lacks some. The data hold about 130,000 clones, with around 83% observed a single time. Sequencing used PBMCs or T cells enriched from blood (not recorded which). Every receptor here comes from a man in his forties or fifties who had recovered from COVID-19.

The chain employs TRBV12-3 or TRBV12-4 and TRBJ2-5; no clear D gene. V lost 3 bases and J 4 bases, leaving 9 bases between the germline ends. CDR3 length: 13 residues. CDR3 nucleotides: TGTGCCAGCAGTTTTATCCCGGGAGAGACCCAGTACTTC. Translation: CASSFIPGETQYF.

The table lists this clone with a count of one. The chain uses TRBV7-9 and TRBJ2-2; 11 nucleotides align to TRBD2. V was clipped by 4 bases and J by 7 bases; unmatched bases: 11. Germline V gene sequence: CDR1 SEHNR, CDR2 FQNEAQ (reference sequence). The CDR3 has 17 residues. In DNA, the CDR3 is TGTGCCAGCAGCTCCCCGGCACTAGCGGGGGCCGGCGGGGAGCTGTTTTTT. This translates into CASSSPALAGAGGELFF.

A word on this clone: The identical CDR3 is also encoded by other nucleotide sequences in the sample. The rearrangement joins TRBV7-2 to TRBJ2-5, with 7 bases that match TRBD2. CDR1 SGHTA and CDR2 FQGNSA come from the germline V gene. The V segment lost 3 bases and the J segment 5 bases; nucleotides outside the gene matches: 3. The CDR3 has 13 residues. CDR3 nucleotides: TGTGCCAGCAGCTTGGGAGGGCTGGAGACCCAGTACTTC. It codes for CASSLGGLETQYF.

This clone has a single count. The chain has TRBV5-6 and TRBJ1-3; D is uncertain. V dropped 0 bases and J dropped 2 bases, with 6 bases sitting between them. The V gene's germline CDR1 is SGHDT and CDR2 YYEEEE. The CDR3 is 14 amino acids. The CDR3 region has the DNA TGTGCCAGCAGCTTGGTTGGCCCTGGAAACACCATATATTTT. The encoded protein is CASSLVGPGNTIYF.

The V gene is TRBV10-2, the J gene TRBJ2-4; the match to TRBD2 covers 10 bases. V lost 2 bases, J lost 0 bases, and 7 bases stayed unmatched. The germline V gene has CDR1 WSHSY and CDR2 SAAADI. The CDR3 has 18 amino acids. The CDR3 DNA follows: TGCGCCAGCAGTGAGAGGACTAGCGGACCGCTAGCCAAAAACATTCAGTACTTC. It codes for CASSERTSGPLAKNIQYF.

The CDR3 reads CASSDGRGYGYTF. DNA for the CDR3: TGTGCCAGCAGTGACGGACGGGGCTATGGCTACACCTTC. The chain links TRBV27 to TRBJ1-2; no clear D gene. Trimming shortened V by 5 bases and J by 4 bases, and 11 bases separated the two germline ends. CDR1 MNHEY and CDR2 SMNVEV come from the germline V gene (reference sequence). The CDR3 spans 13 residues.

This chain connects TRBV3-1 (or the pseudogene TRBV3-2) to TRBJ1-5; no clear D gene. The CDR3 consists of 14 residues. V was shortened by 1 base and J by 7 bases, with 11 bases between the two germline ends. The germline V gene encodes CDR1 LGHDT and CDR2 YNNKEL (reference sequence). The CDR3 sequence: CASSQAGLSQPQHF. CDR3 bases: TGTGCCAGCAGCCAAGCGGGGTTGTCCCAGCCCCAGCATTTT.

V is TRBV3-1 (or the pseudogene TRBV3-2) and J is TRBJ2-1; TRBD1 matches at 8 bases. CDR1 LGHDT and CDR2 YNNKEL come from the germline V gene (reference sequence). Losses at the gene ends were 5 bases for V and 6 bases for J; bases not matched to a gene: 6. This CDR3 region has 14 residues. The DNA of the CDR3 is TGTGCCAGCAGCTGGACAGGGTTGGTCAATGAGCAGTTCTTC. It translates to CASSWTGLVNEQFF.

The rearrangement links TRBV7-2 to TRBJ2-3; 8 bases align to TRBD2. V was clipped by 5 bases and J by 2 bases; unmatched bases: 3. CDR3 length: 14 amino acids. Germline CDR1 reads SGHTA; CDR2 reads FQGNSA. CDR3: CASSLGLATDTQYF. CDR3 DNA: TGTGCCAGCAGCCTCGGACTAGCCACAGATACGCAGTATTTT.

The chain recombines TRBV7-9 with TRBJ2-5; TRBD2 matches at 8 bases. The CDR3 sequence is 18 residues long. V lost 3 bases, J lost 1 base, and 13 bases stayed unmatched. Germline CDR1 SEHNR, CDR2 FQNEAQ (reference sequence). CDR3 in amino acids: CASSLRMSGGGTQETQYF. CDR3 sequence (DNA): TGTGCCAGCAGCTTGAGGATGTCTGGCGGGGGGACCCAAGAGACCCAGTACTTC.

A few counts support this clone. The rearrangement links TRBV7-2 to TRBJ2-5, with D perhaps matching TRBD2 (5 bases). The CDR3 contains 12 residues. The ends were cut back, 7 bases at V and 4 bases at J, with 10 bases in the middle. Germline V CDR1 and CDR2: SGHTA, FQGNSA. DNA of the CDR3: TGTGCCAGCAACCAACGGGGAGAGACCCAGTACTTC. Its protein product is CASNQRGETQYF.

V gene TRBV6-5 combines with J gene TRBJ1-5; 10 positions agree with TRBD1. The trim removed 9 bases at V and 10 bases at J, leaving 12 bases unmatched. CDR1 is MNHEY, CDR2 SVGAGI, per germline. This CDR3 contains 14 residues. The CDR3 loop is CASSGTGVPVPQHF. In DNA, the CDR3 is TGTGCCAGTTCCGGGACAGGGGTACCGGTCCCCCAGCATTTT.

The rearrangement links TRBV14 to TRBJ1-6; 7 bases are a match to TRBD1. The V gene's germline CDR1 is SGHDN and CDR2 FVKESK. The CDR3 totals 16 residues. V was clipped by 6 bases and J by 7 bases; unmatched bases: 12. The chain's CDR3 is CASRSSTTGTNSPLHF. CDR3 in DNA: TGTGCCAGCAGATCGTCGACGACAGGGACGAATTCACCCCTCCACTTT.

This chain links TRBV5-1 with TRBJ1-2, with 10 nucleotides matching TRBD1. The germline gives CDR1 SGHRS, CDR2 YFSETQ. The V and J ends lost 2 bases and 7 bases, in that order; junction bases with no gene match: 11. CDR3 length: 16 residues. The CDR3 region has the DNA TGCGCCAGCAGCTTAAGCCCCGGGACAGGGGTCCTTGGCTACACCTTC. This codes for CASSLSPGTGVLGYTF.

J is TRBJ1-1 and V is TRBV2, with D perhaps TRBD1 (6 bases). The germline V gene has CDR1 SNHLY and CDR2 FYNNEI. V was shortened by 1 base and J by 3 bases, with 6 bases between the two germline ends. The CDR3 length is 13 residues. The CDR3 region has the DNA TGTGCCAGCAGTGAAGACAGGGACACTGAAGCTTTCTTT. Protein sequence: CASSEDRDTEAFF.

The chain combines TRBV7-2 with TRBJ1-2; 8 nucleotides agree with TRBD1. The CDR3 runs to 16 residues. Germline values: CDR1 SGHTA, CDR2 FQGNSA. J gave up 2 bases and V 5 bases, and 10 bases lay outside the gene matches. Here the CDR3 reads CASSQPDRGFNYGYTF. CDR3 sequence (DNA): TGTGCCAGCAGCCAACCTGACAGGGGATTCAACTATGGCTACACCTTC. Looking up the rest from reference TRBV7-2 and TRBJ1-2 gives the full variable domain: GAGVSQSPSNKVTEKGKDVELRCDPISGHTALYWYRQSLGQGLEFLIYFQGNSAPDKSGLPSDRFSAERTGGSVSTLTIQRTQQEDSAVYLCASSQPDRGFNYGYTFGSGTRLTVV.

V is TRBV7-2 and J is TRBJ1-2, with 10 bases fitting TRBD1. Germline trimming cut 0 bases from V and 8 bases from J; bases unmatched to any gene: 9. The CDR3 consists of 16 residues. CDR1 SGHTA and CDR2 FQGNSA come from the germline V gene. CDR3 amino acids: CASSLALGTGAVGYTF. CDR3 nucleotides: TGTGCCAGCAGCTTAGCGCTGGGGACAGGGGCCGTCGGCTACACCTTC.

The CDR3 sequence is CASSTGQELTGELFF. The DNA of the CDR3 is TGTGCCAGCAGTACCGGACAGGAGCTCACCGGGGAGCTGTTTTTT. The genes are TRBV5-8 and TRBJ2-2, with 7 bases that match TRBD1. Germline CDR1 and CDR2: SGHTS and YDEGEE. CDR3 length: 15 residues. V gave up 5 bases and J gave up 4 bases; unmatched junction bases: 8. Combining the CDR3 with reference TRBV5-8 and TRBJ2-2 gives the whole variable domain EAGVTQSPTHLIKTRGQQATLRCSPISGHTSVYWYQQALGLGLQFLLWYDEGEERNRGNFPPRFSGRQFPNYSSELNVNALELEDSALYLCASSTGQELTGELFFGEGSRLTVL.

This chain links TRBV6-4 with TRBJ2-1, with D tentatively TRBD2 (6 bases). The germline CDR1 and CDR2 sequences are MRHNA and SNTAGT. Trimming removed 2 bases from V and 3 bases from J, with 11 bases in between. The CDR3 is made up of 15 amino acids. CDR3 region: CASSDEGLGYNEQFF. The CDR3 DNA is TGTGCCAGCAGTGACGAGGGACTTGGCTACAATGAGCAGTTCTTC.

The chain carries TRBV21-1 and TRBJ2-5; TRBD2 is the table's D call and was not checked against the DNA. TRBV21-1 represents a pseudogene. This CDR3 contains 16 residues. The CDR3 nucleotides read TGTGCCAGCAGCAAATTGGTAGCGGGGAACCAAGAGACCCAGTACTTC. It encodes CASSKLVAGNQETQYF.

This clone was detected a few times. V and J are TRBV4-3 and TRBJ1-5, with D perhaps TRBD1 (6 bases). The CDR3 is 14 amino acids. Germline V gene data show CDR1 as LGHNA and CDR2 as YSLEER. V lost 0 bases, J lost 5 bases, and 8 bases lay in between. The CDR3 DNA is TGCGCCAGCAGCCAAGATGCAGGGGATCAGCCCCAGCATTTT. Translation: CASSQDAGDQPQHF.

The chain couples TRBV10-3 to TRBJ1-6; 11 bases are shared with TRBD1. CDR1 ENHRY and CDR2 SYGVKD come from the germline V gene. The junction had 0 bases not matched to a gene; V was cut back by 2 bases and J by 9 bases. This CDR3 is 14 amino acids long. CDR3 coding DNA: TGTGCCATCAGTGAGGGACAGGGGGCTTCACCCCTCCACTTT. Its translation: CAISEGQGASPLHF.

This chain joins TRBV11-2 and TRBJ2-5; the D gene is possibly TRBD2 (6 bases). CDR1 and CDR2 from the germline V gene are SGHAT and FQNNGV. V lost 5 bases and J lost 3, with 19 bases in between. This CDR3 spans 16 amino acids. The DNA for the CDR3 is TGTGCCAGCAGCCACCGGGGCGGGAACCTTGAAGAGACCCAGTACTTC. The encoded protein is CASSHRGGNLEETQYF.

V and J are TRBV5-6 and TRBJ1-1, with 7 nucleotides matching TRBD1. CDR1 is SGHDT, CDR2 YYEEEE, per germline. The CDR3 is 15 residues long. The V and J ends lost 4 bases and 1 base, in that order; junction bases with no gene match: 7. The CDR3 here is CASSLETGKNTEAFF. Written as DNA, the CDR3 is TGTGCCAGCAGCCTGGAGACAGGGAAGAACACTGAAGCTTTCTTT.

CDR3 region: CAIRTGSYEQYF. CDR3 DNA sequence: TGTGCCATCAGAACAGGGTCCTACGAGCAGTACTTC. The chain has TRBV10-3 and TRBJ2-7, with D maybe TRBD1 (6 bases). This CDR3 region has 12 residues. Per germline, CDR1 ENHRY and CDR2 SYGVKD. Trimming removed 6 bases at V and 1 base at J, with 7 bases between.

The V gene is TRBV4-3, the J gene TRBJ1-5; D is undetermined. V shed 4 bases and J shed 3 bases, with 13 bases lying between them. This CDR3 is built from 15 residues. Germline loops: CDR1 LGHNA, CDR2 YSLEER. The CDR3 DNA is TGCGCCAGCAGCCCCGACCCTAGTGTCAATCAGCCCCAGCATTTT. Protein product: CASSPDPSVNQPQHF.

This clone was detected only a few times. V is TRBV10-3 and J is TRBJ2-7; tentatively, D is TRBD2 (5 bases). The germline V gene has CDR1 ENHRY and CDR2 SYGVKD. V dropped 6 bases and J dropped 3 bases, with 12 bases sitting between them. The CDR3 totals 13 residues. CDR3 in amino acids: CAIRDSGDYEQYF. The CDR3 DNA reads TGTGCCATCAGGGACTCTGGAGACTACGAGCAGTACTTC.

The V gene is TRBV3-1 (or the pseudogene TRBV3-2), the J gene TRBJ2-3, with D hard to call. V lost 3 bases and J 4 bases, leaving 5 bases between the germline ends. The germline gives CDR1 LGHDT, CDR2 YNNKEL (reference sequence). This CDR3 spans 12 amino acids. Written as DNA, the CDR3 is TGTGCCAGCAGCCATCGGGCAGATACGCAGTATTTT. This codes for CASSHRADTQYF.